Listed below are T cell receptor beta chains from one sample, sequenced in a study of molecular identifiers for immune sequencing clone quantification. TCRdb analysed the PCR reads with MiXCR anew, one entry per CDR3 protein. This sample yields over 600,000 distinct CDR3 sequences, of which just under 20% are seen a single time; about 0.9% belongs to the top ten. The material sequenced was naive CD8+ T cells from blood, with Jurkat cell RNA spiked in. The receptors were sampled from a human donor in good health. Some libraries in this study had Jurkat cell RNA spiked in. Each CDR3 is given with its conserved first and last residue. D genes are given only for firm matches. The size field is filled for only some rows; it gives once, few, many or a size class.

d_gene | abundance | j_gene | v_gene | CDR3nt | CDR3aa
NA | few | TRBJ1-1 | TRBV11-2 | TGTGCCAGCAGCTTTGACAGAATGAACACTGAAGCTTTCTTT | CASSFDRMNTEAFF
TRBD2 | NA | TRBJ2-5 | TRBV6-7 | TGTGCCAGCAGTTACTCGGAGGCGGAGCGGGGGCAAGAGACCCAGTACTTC | CASSYSEAERGQETQYF
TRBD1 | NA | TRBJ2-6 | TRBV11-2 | TGTGCCAGCAGCATCGGGACAGGGGGGGACGCTGGGGCCAGCGTCCTGACTTTC | CASSIGTGGDAGASVLTF
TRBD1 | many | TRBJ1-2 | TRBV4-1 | TGCGCCAGCAGCCAAGGACAGGGGGCGCAGGACTATGGCTACACCTTC | CASSQGQGAQDYGYTF
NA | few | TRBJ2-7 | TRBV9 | TGTGCCAGCAGCGTAGAGGCAACTTCCCCCTACGAGCAGTACTTC | CASSVEATSPYEQYF
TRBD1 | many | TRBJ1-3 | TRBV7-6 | TGTGCCAGCAGCACCGGGACAGGGTACTCTGGAAACACCATATATTTT | CASSTGTGYSGNTIYF
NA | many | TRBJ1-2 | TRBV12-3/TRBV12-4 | TGTGCCAGCAGTCCACGGGCAGGGGAGCCTAATGGCTACACCTTC | CASSPRAGEPNGYTF
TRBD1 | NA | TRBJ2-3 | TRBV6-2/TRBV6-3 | TGTGCCAGCAGATCCCCCCCGCGGACAGGGACGGCGGCAGATACGCAGTATTTT | CASRSPPRTGTAADTQYF
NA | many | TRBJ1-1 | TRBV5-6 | TGTGCCAGCAGCTTGGGAAGGATTGGAATGAACACTGAAGCTTTCTTT | CASSLGRIGMNTEAFF
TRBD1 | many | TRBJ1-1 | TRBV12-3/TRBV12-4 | TGTGCCAGTCAGGGGGACTTCGACACTGAAGCTTTCTTT | CASQGDFDTEAFF
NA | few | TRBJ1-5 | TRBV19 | TGTGCCAGTACTAATTATGACAGGAACAATCAGCCCCAGCATTTT | CASTNYDRNNQPQHF
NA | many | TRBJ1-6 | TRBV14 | TGTGCCAGCAGCCAAGCGGAGGGTTACTATAATTCACCCCTCCACTTT | CASSQAEGYYNSPLHF
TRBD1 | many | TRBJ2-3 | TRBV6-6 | TGTGCCAGCAGTTACGAGAGACAGGGGTACACAGATACGCAGTATTTT | CASSYERQGYTDTQYF
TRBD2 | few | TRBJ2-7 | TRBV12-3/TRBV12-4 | TGTGCCAGCAGTTTAGGCGGGAGCCCCTCCTACGAGCAGTACTTC | CASSLGGSPSYEQYF
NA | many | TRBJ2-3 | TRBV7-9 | TGTGCCAGCAGCCCCGGGGCTAGCATGGCAGATACGCAGTATTTT | CASSPGASMADTQYF
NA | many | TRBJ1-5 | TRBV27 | TGTGCCAGCAGTCTGGTAAATAGCAATCAGCCCCAGCATTTT | CASSLVNSNQPQHF
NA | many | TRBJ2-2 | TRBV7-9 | TGTGCCAGCAGTTTGGAGAACACCGGGGAGCTGTTTTTT | CASSLENTGELFF
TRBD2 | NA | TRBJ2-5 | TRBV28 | TGTGCCAGCAGTGGTCCGGGACTAGCGGGGGGGAGGGGTGAGACCCAGTACTTC | CASSGPGLAGGRGETQYF
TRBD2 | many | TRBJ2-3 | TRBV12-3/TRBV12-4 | TGTGCCAGCAGACAGCGACTAGCGGATATGCTTGGCACAGATACGCAGTATTTT | CASRQRLADMLGTDTQYF
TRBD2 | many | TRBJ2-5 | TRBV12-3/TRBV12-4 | TGTGCCAGCAGCTATGGGGGGGGGGGCCAAGAGACCCAGTACTTC | CASSYGGGGQETQYF
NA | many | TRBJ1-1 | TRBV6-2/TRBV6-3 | TGTGCCAGCAGTTACGTCAAGAACACTGAAGCTTTCTTT | CASSYVKNTEAFF
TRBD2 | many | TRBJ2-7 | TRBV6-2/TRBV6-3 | TGTGCCAGCAGATCCGGACTAGCGGGAGAATACGAGCAGTACTTC | CASRSGLAGEYEQYF